This TCR beta chain derives from a study of control samples from healthy donors and cancer patients. V lost 8 bases, J lost 3 bases, and 11 bases stayed unmatched. The CDR3 loop spans 16 amino acids. The germline V gene has CDR1 WNHNN and CDR2 SYGVQD (reference sequence). This table comes from immunoSEQ multiplex PCR, and its TCRdb copy is limited to in-frame clones, with some not included. The repertoire includes 230,000 or so clones, around 94% of them detected once, and roughly 1.6% sits in the top ten. The chain carries TRBV10-1 and TRBJ2-2; 8 bases line up with TRBD1. The sequenced material came from blood. The TCR comes from a man between 45 and 60 years old in good health. In DNA form, the CDR3 reads TGCGCCAGCGGTCAGGGGGCATCACGGTACACCGGGGAGCTGTTTTTT. Its translation: CASGQGASRYTGELFF.